The sequence of this TCR beta chain was determined in a study of shared clonotypes between healthy human individuals. On the study more broadly: A couple of female and a few male donors aged 18 to 49 were enrolled.

It was on ten immunoSEQ deep assay plates that unsorted PBMC DNA was sequenced. The method was immunoSEQ multiplex PCR; TCRdb's version includes in-frame clones alone and lacks a portion of them. The sample contains some 530,000 clones, about 84% of which appear only once. Those who donated were healthy HIV-negative adults, with no recent acute infections or vaccinations reported. What was sequenced was PBMCs. This sequence originates from a woman in her thirties or forties in good health. Some clones in this sample may be carry-over from other donors' samples.

CDR3 protein: CASSFLRDFPYEQYF. As DNA, the CDR3 is TGTGCCAGCAGCTTCTTACGGGACTTTCCCTACGAGCAGTACTTC. The chain employs TRBV7-2 and TRBJ2-7; D is perhaps TRBD2 (6 bases). This CDR3 is built from 15 residues. Trimming pared 3 bases from V and 2 bases from J, leaving 14 bases between. CDR1 is SGHTA, CDR2 FQGNSA, per germline.